These T cell receptor beta chains were read from a single sample in a study of blood T cells in healthy people across ages. MiXCR was run by TCRdb on the 5' RACE reads, yielding one entry per CDR3 protein. The sample records 790,000 or so distinct CDR3 sequences, 56% being singletons. The sequenced sample consisted of blood. The source is a man between 40 and 49 years old in good health. Both conserved end residues are part of each CDR3. Each record gives: J gene, V gene, D gene, clone size, CDR3 DNA, CDR3 protein. The D gene is left open where the match is weak. Expanded clones get a size class; other rows say once, few or many, or leave the size out.

TRBJ2-3 | TRBV4-1 | . | many | TGCGCCAGCAGCCAAGGTCAGGGAGATACGCAGTATTTT | CASSQGQGDTQYF
TRBJ2-7 | TRBV27 | TRBD1 | . | TGTGCCAGCAGTATACTAAACCGGGACAGCTCCTACGAGCAGTACTTC | CASSILNRDSSYEQYF
TRBJ2-7 | TRBV29-1 | TRBD1 | few | TGCAGCGCCCCGGACAGGGACTCCTACAATGAGCAGTACTTC | CSAPDRDSYNEQYF
TRBJ2-7 | TRBV24-1 | . | . | TGTGCCACCAGTGATTTGTCATCCCAAACCGTCCGTCACTTCAATATCCCGACCTACGAGCAGTACTTC | CATSDLSSQTVRHFNIPTYEQYF
TRBJ1-2 | TRBV4-1 | . | . | TGCGCCAGCAGCCAAGACCGGGGAAGAGGTGGCTACACCTTC | CASSQDRGRGGYTF
TRBJ2-1 | TRBV7-2 | TRBD2 | . | TGTGCCAGCAGGACTAGCGGGATATCCTACAATGAGCAGTTCTTC | CASRTSGISYNEQFF
TRBJ2-1 | TRBV29-1 | . | few | TGCAGCGTAGTACGGCTTCAGGGAGGCAATGAGCAGTTCTTC | CSVVRLQGGNEQFF
TRBJ1-2 | TRBV7-2 | . | once | TGTGCCAGCAGTTCCCACGTCAGCGTGCCATTCTATGACTACACCTTC | CASSSHVSVPFYDYTF
TRBJ2-1 | TRBV3-1 | . | . | TGTGCCAGCAGCAAGGCTAGTGTGGGCAATGAGCAGTTCTTC | CASSKASVGNEQFF
TRBJ2-1 | TRBV20-1 | . | . | TGCAGTGCGAGGACTACCCACAGGATCAATGAGCAGTTCTTC | CSARTTHRINEQFF
TRBJ1-4 | TRBV6-5 | TRBD1 | . | TGTGCCAGCAGCCGGGACAGGGGGCCCCGCGGTGAAAAACTGTTTTTT | CASSRDRGPRGEKLFF
TRBJ1-2 | TRBV7-2 | . | . | TGTGCCAGCATAGTCCCGCCGGGGATTAATGGCTACACCTTC | CASIVPPGINGYTF
TRBJ2-1 | TRBV7-3 | TRBD2 | . | TGTGCCAGCAGCTTCACCGGGACTAGCGCGTCCAATGAGCAGTTCTTC | CASSFTGTSASNEQFF
TRBJ1-6 | TRBV27 | . | . | TGTGCCAGCAGTTCTCCCGGACAGTCTTCACCCCTCCACTTT | CASSSPGQSSPLHF
TRBJ2-1 | TRBV9 | . | many | TGTGCCAGCAGTGTATCGAATGAGCAGTTCTTC | CASSVSNEQFF
TRBJ2-7 | TRBV6-5 | TRBD2 | few | TGTGCCAGCAAAGGGGGACTAGCTGGCGAGCAGTACTTC | CASKGGLAGEQYF
TRBJ2-1 | TRBV12-3/TRBV12-4 | . | . | TGTGCCAGCAGTCTCAATATTTTGCCGGCGGGCCCCTACAATGAGCAGTTCTTC | CASSLNILPAGPYNEQFF
TRBJ1-6 | TRBV28 | . | . | TGTGCCAGCAAACAGGGTAATTCTCCCCTCCACTTT | CASKQGNSPLHF
TRBJ2-7 | TRBV4-2 | . | few | TGTGCCAGCAGCCAAGATTTGGGGGCTATGTACGAGCAGTACTTC | CASSQDLGAMYEQYF
TRBJ2-2 | TRBV7-6 | . | . | TGTGCCAGCAGCTTAGTGGCCCCGGCCCCCTGGAACACCGGGGAGCTGTTTTTT | CASSLVAPAPWNTGELFF
TRBJ2-4 | TRBV4-1 | . | . | TGCGCCAGCAGCCTAGATCGGAGGTTATCATTCAACATTCAGTACTTC | CASSLDRRLSFNIQYF
TRBJ1-2 | TRBV27 | TRBD1 | . | TGTGCCAGCAGGGGGACACGGGACAGAATCTATGGCTACACCTTC | CASRGTRDRIYGYTF
TRBJ2-5 | TRBV4-2 | . | . | TGTGCCAGCAGCCAAGAGTCCACCAGCAGAGAGACCCAGTACTTC | CASSQESTSRETQYF
TRBJ1-6 | TRBV4-1 | . | . | TGCGCCAGCAGCCAAGAGGGGAGCTCCTATAATTCACCCCTCCACTTT | CASSQEGSSYNSPLHF
TRBJ2-5 | TRBV28 | . | . | TGTGCCAGCAGGGACACCGCGCAGGAGACCCAGTACTTC | CASRDTAQETQYF
TRBJ1-2 | TRBV4-2 | . | . | TGTGCCAGCAGCCGGGGGGACGGATCCCCCCCCATCTATGGCTACACCTTC | CASSRGDGSPPIYGYTF
TRBJ2-6 | TRBV6-2/TRBV6-3 | . | . | TGTGCCAGCAGTTACTCGGCAGCACTAGCCAACGTCCTGACTTTC | CASSYSAALANVLTF
TRBJ2-5 | TRBV27 | . | . | TGTGCCAGCAGTTTATTCGGTAGAAGCCAAGAGACCCAGTACTTC | CASSLFGRSQETQYF
TRBJ2-1 | TRBV7-9 | TRBD2 | . | TGTGCCAGCGGCCCCACTAGCGGTGCATACAATGAGCAGTTCTTC | CASGPTSGAYNEQFF
TRBJ1-2 | TRBV10-3 | . | . | TGTGCCATCAGTGAGTCGTCTGTGGGAGGCCTCGGGGGCTACACCTTC | CAISESSVGGLGGYTF
TRBJ1-2 | TRBV29-1 | TRBD1 | . | TGCAGCGCCTCACAGGGGGCTTCTGGCTACACCTTC | CSASQGASGYTF
TRBJ2-1 | TRBV7-2 | . | few | TGTGCCAGCAGCCCCCAGACGCGTCTGAGCGAATACAATGAGCAGTTCTTC | CASSPQTRLSEYNEQFF
TRBJ1-2 | TRBV11-3 | . | . | TGTGCCAGCAGCCCCATGTCGGGACTTCCCACTACTAACTATGGCTACACCTTC | CASSPMSGLPTTNYGYTF
TRBJ2-6 | TRBV4-3 | . | few | TGCGCCAGCAGCCTTACAGTAGACAGCTCTGGGGCCAACGTCCTGACTTTC | CASSLTVDSSGANVLTF
TRBJ2-2 | TRBV20-1 | . | . | TGCAGTGCTAGAGATTTTCGCTTAACGAACACCGGGGAGCTGTTTTTT | CSARDFRLTNTGELFF
TRBJ2-7 | TRBV9 | . | . | TGTGCCAGCAGCGTAGCAAGCAACTCCTACGAGCAGTACTTC | CASSVASNSYEQYF
TRBJ2-6 | TRBV21-1 | . | few | TGTGCCAGCACCTGGGTGTACCCAGGGCTAGACGCGGCCAACGTCCTGACTTTC | CASTWVYPGLDAANVLTF
TRBJ2-1 | TRBV6-1 | TRBD2 | . | TGTGCCAGCAGTGAGCGGACTTTGGCTAGCGGATACAATGAGCAGTTCTTC | CASSERTLASGYNEQFF
TRBJ2-5 | TRBV15 | . | . | TGTGCCACCAGCAGAGATTCGGCTACTCTTCAAGAGACCCAGTACTTC | CATSRDSATLQETQYF
TRBJ2-7 | TRBV27 | TRBD2 | . | TGTGCCAGCAGTTTTCTATGGGCTAGCGGGAAGTACGAGCAGTACTTC | CASSFLWASGKYEQYF
TRBJ2-7 | TRBV27 | TRBD1 | . | TGTGCCAGCTCCCCCGGGACAGGGCAGCGCGAGCAGTACTTC | CASSPGTGQREQYF
TRBJ1-6 | TRBV2 | . | . | TGTGCCAGCACCACGGGTCGATCACCCCTCCACTTT | CASTTGRSPLHF
TRBJ1-5 | TRBV6-1 | . | . | TGTGCCAGCAGTGTTGAGTACTGGAGAGCGACCAATCAGCCCCAGCATTTT | CASSVEYWRATNQPQHF
TRBJ1-1 | TRBV9 | . | . | TGTGCCAGCACCAACGGACCGAACACTGAAGCTTTCTTT | CASTNGPNTEAFF
TRBJ2-1 | TRBV20-1 | . | once | TGCAGTGCTAGAGGAGAGGCTAGGGAGCAGTTCTTC | CSARGEAREQFF
TRBJ2-5 | TRBV11-2 | . | . | TGTGCCAGCAGCTTAGGGGGTGGCGGCGGGGACCCCTACGAGCGGTACTTC | CASSLGGGGGDPYERYF
TRBJ2-5 | TRBV28 | TRBD2 | . | TGTGCCAGCAGAAATATGGCTAGCGGGGATCAAGAGACCCAGTACTTC | CASRNMASGDQETQYF
TRBJ2-1 | TRBV4-1 | TRBD2 | . | TGCGCCAGCAGCCAAGATCCTCGAGCGGGGGGGCACAATGAGCAGTTCTTC | CASSQDPRAGGHNEQFF
TRBJ2-3 | TRBV5-1 | . | . | TGCGCCAGCAGGCTAGGTAGCGGAAGCACAGATACGCAGTATTTT | CASRLGSGSTDTQYF
TRBJ2-5 | TRBV6-6 | TRBD2 | many | TGTGCCAGCAGTTACATGGGACTAGCGCACCAAGAGACCCAGTACTTC | CASSYMGLAHQETQYF
TRBJ1-1 | TRBV3-1 | TRBD1 | . | TGTGCCAGCAGCCTAAGGGACAGGGGCGACACTGAAGCTTTCTTT | CASSLRDRGDTEAFF
TRBJ2-3 | TRBV12-3/TRBV12-4 | TRBD2 | . | TGTGCCAGCACTCCACTAGCGGGGGCCTTGGATACGCAGTATTTT | CASTPLAGALDTQYF
TRBJ1-2 | TRBV3-1 | . | . | TGTGCCAGCAGCCAGGCGGGGTACGGCTACACCTTC | CASSQAGYGYTF
TRBJ2-3 | TRBV9 | . | . | TGTGCCAGCAGCGTAGGAAAAGGGGATATAGCCACAGATACGCAGTATTTT | CASSVGKGDIATDTQYF
TRBJ2-7 | TRBV28 | TRBD2 | few | TGTGCCAGCAGCCCAGATAGCGGGAGGGCCTACGAGCAGTACTTC | CASSPDSGRAYEQYF
TRBJ2-7 | TRBV6-2/TRBV6-3 | . | . | TGTGCCAGCAGTTACTCGAGAGGAATAGGCGCCTACGAGCAGTACTTC | CASSYSRGIGAYEQYF